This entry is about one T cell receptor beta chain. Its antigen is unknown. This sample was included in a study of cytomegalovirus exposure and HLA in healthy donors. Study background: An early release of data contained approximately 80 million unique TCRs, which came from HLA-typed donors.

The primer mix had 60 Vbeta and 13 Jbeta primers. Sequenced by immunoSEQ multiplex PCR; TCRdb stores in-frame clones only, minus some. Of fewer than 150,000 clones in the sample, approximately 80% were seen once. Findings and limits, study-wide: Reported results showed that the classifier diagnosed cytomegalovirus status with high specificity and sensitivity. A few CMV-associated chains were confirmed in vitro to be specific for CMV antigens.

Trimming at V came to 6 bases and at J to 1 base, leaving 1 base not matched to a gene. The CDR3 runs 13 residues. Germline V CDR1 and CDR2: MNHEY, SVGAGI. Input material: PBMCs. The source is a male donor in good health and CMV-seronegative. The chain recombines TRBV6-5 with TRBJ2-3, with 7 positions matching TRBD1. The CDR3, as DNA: TGTGCCAGCAGCCAGGGGGGCACAGATACGCAGTATTTT. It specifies CASSQGGTDTQYF.